This T cell receptor beta chain was captured by sequencing in a study of T cells in Graves' hyperthyroidism and ophthalmopathy. General study findings and limits: Classification by a 13 V-J model distinguished ophthalmopathy from stable hyperthyroidism. Most thyroid-expanded clonotypes above 0.001 were also found in blood.

This clonotype was detected ten times or more. What it binds is not known. V shed 4 bases and J shed 3 bases, with 6 bases lying between them. This CDR3 is built from 11 residues. Looked up from germline, CDR1 is SQVTM and CDR2 is ANQGSEA. Using RNA transcripts as the source, TCR beta CDR3 regions were amplified. During a first-round RT-PCR of the TCR CDR3, the HTBI primer set was used. Via MiXCR, TCRdb re-called the multiplex PCR reads, giving one row per CDR3 protein. The sample records 300,000 to 450,000 distinct CDR3 sequences, approximately 15% being singletons. The sample taken for sequencing was blood. The receptor was isolated from an older woman with Graves' hyperthyroidism. V gene TRBV29-1 combines with J gene TRBJ1-1; possibly TRBD1 for D (5 bases). For the CDR3, the DNA is TGCAGCGTTGGAGGGGACACTGAAGCTTTCTTT. Translation: CSVGGDTEAFF.